These 32 T cell receptor beta chains were sequenced from one sample in a study of T cell repertoires in cytomegalovirus infection. These TCRs are of unknown antigen specificity. MiXCR, run by TCRdb on the reads, gives a single entry per CDR3 protein. The table records 80,000 to 90,000 distinct CDR3 sequences, under 55% of them present only once. The source was CD8+ T cells from cultured PBMCs, collected from culture after CMV antigen stimulation. The origin of the receptors is a human donor in good health (CMV status not recorded). Some clones in this sample may be carry-over from other donors' samples.

The chain combines TRBV6-6 with TRBJ2-7; D is tentatively TRBD1 or TRBD2 (6 bases each). Germline assignment: CDR1 MNHNY and CDR2 SVGAGI (reference sequence). Trimming removed 7 bases from V and 7 bases from J, with 23 bases in between. This CDR3 comprises 15 residues. CDR3 amino acids: CASIMGGRRLGEQYF. CDR3 DNA: TGTGCCAGCATAATGGGGGGCCGGCGACTAGGAGAGCAGTACTTC.

This clonotype has a handful of counts. The CDR3 here is CASSKRTSGPYEQYF. DNA for the CDR3: TGTGCCAGCAGCAAGAGGACTAGCGGTCCCTACGAGCAGTACTTC. The rearrangement uses TRBV14 and TRBJ2-7; 10 positions match TRBD2. J gave up 2 bases and V 5 bases, and 6 bases lay outside the gene matches. Per the germline V gene, CDR1 is SGHDN and CDR2 is FVKESK. The CDR3 covers 15 residues.

The genes are TRBV19 and TRBJ2-7; perhaps D is TRBD1 or TRBD2 (5 bases each). V was trimmed by 5 bases and J by 5 bases, leaving 13 bases between them. Germline CDR1 LNHDA, CDR2 SQIVND (reference sequence). The CDR3 has 13 amino acids. CDR3 protein: CASSPEGRNEQYF. For the CDR3, the DNA is TGTGCCAGTAGTCCCGAGGGGCGTAACGAGCAGTACTTC.

This clonotype has just a few counts. The chain is built from TRBV7-2 and TRBJ2-3; perhaps TRBD1 as D (5 bases). This CDR3 contains 15 residues. CDR1 and CDR2 (germline): SGHTA, FQGNSA. V dropped 1 base and J dropped 2 bases, with 10 bases sitting between them. DNA of the CDR3: TGTGCCAGCAGCTTAGGACAGCGCCTCACAGATACGCAGTATTTT. As protein: CASSLGQRLTDTQYF.

V and J are TRBV25-1 and TRBJ2-7, with D possibly being TRBD2 (5 bases). From germline, CDR1 is MGHDK and CDR2 SYGVNS. This CDR3 contains 10 residues. V was cut by 4 bases and J by 12 bases, with 10 bases left in between. The DNA of the CDR3 is TGTGCCAGCAGTGCGAGGGTTGCGTACTTC. Its translation: CASSARVAYF.

The chain joins TRBV6-5 to TRBJ2-2; 10 nucleotides align to TRBD1. Germline V lookup: CDR1 MNHEY, CDR2 SVGAGI. The trim removed 6 bases at V and 5 bases at J, leaving 3 bases unmatched. This CDR3 has 14 amino acids. The CDR3 DNA is TGTGCCAGCAGCGACAGGGGGCAAACCGGGGAGCTGTTTTTT. Protein product: CASSDRGQTGELFF.

The CDR3 spells CASQPRQIFDSPLHF. DNA for the CDR3: TGTGCCAGCCAACCCCGACAGATTTTTGATTCACCCCTCCACTTT. The chain carries TRBV28 and TRBJ1-6; D is perhaps TRBD1 (5 bases). CDR3 length: 15 residues. The V gene lost 8 bases and the J gene lost 8 bases, with 19 bases spanning the gap. In germline, CDR1 is MDHEN, CDR2 SYDVKM.

The chain recombines TRBV14 with TRBJ1-2; 10 nucleotides align to TRBD1. Germline CDR1 SGHDN, CDR2 FVKESK. V lost 4 bases and J lost 6; bases outside the gene matches: 2. The CDR3 has 13 residues. The CDR3 bases are TGTGCCAGCAGCCTAGGGACAGGGGATGGCTACACCTTC. It codes for CASSLGTGDGYTF. Looking up the rest from reference TRBV14 and TRBJ1-2 gives the full variable domain: EAGVTQFPSHSVIEKGQTVTLRCDPISGHDNLYWYRRVMGKEIKFLLHFVKESKQDESGMPNNRFLAERTGGTYSTLKVQPAELEDSGVYFCASSLGTGDGYTFGSGTRLTVV.

The chain carries TRBV20-1 and TRBJ2-7, with 8 bases identical to TRBD2. After removal of 1 base from V and 7 bases from J, the junction contained 18 bases not matched to a gene. The germline CDR1 and CDR2 sequences are DFQATT and SNEGSKA (reference sequence). The CDR3 sequence is 17 residues long. CDR3 protein: CSARVLAGPPHTREQYF. The CDR3 coding sequence is TGCAGTGCTAGAGTCCTAGCGGGCCCACCCCATACTCGGGAGCAGTACTTC.

A few counts support this clonotype. The chain employs TRBV7-9 and TRBJ2-7; a possible D gene is TRBD1 (6 bases). The CDR3 length is 17 residues. Germline assignment: CDR1 SEHNR and CDR2 FQNEAQ (reference sequence). V shed 5 bases and J shed 0 bases, with 20 bases lying between them. The CDR3 reads CASSPGQTLRSSYEQYF. Written as DNA, the CDR3 is TGTGCCAGCAGCCCTGGACAGACTTTGAGGAGCTCCTACGAGCAGTACTTC. Filled out from reference TRBV7-9 and TRBJ2-7, the complete variable domain reads DTGVSQNPRHKITKRGQNVTFRCDPISEHNRLYWYRQTLGQGPEFLTYFQNEAQLEKSRLLSDRFSAERPKGSFSTLEIQRTEQGDSAMYLCASSPGQTLRSSYEQYFGPGTRLTVT.

The V gene is TRBV7-3, the J gene TRBJ2-1; 7 bases agree with TRBD1. V dropped 5 bases and J dropped 5; count of bases not matched to a gene: 12. CDR1 is SGHTA and CDR2 is FQGTGA in the germline V gene. The CDR3 loop spans 16 amino acids. This chain's CDR3 is CASSPARPGGNNEQFF. The CDR3 DNA is TGTGCCAGCAGCCCCGCTCGGCCAGGGGGAAACAATGAGCAGTTCTTC.

This sequence joins TRBV7-6 and TRBJ2-6; either TRBD1 or TRBD2 may supply D (5 bases each). The V gene lost 7 bases and the J gene lost 0 bases, with 10 bases spanning the gap. The CDR3 is made up of 15 amino acids. CDR1 is SGHVS, CDR2 FNYEAQ, per germline. In DNA, the CDR3 is TGTGCCAGCAAAGAGGGGTTCTCTGGGGCCAACGTCCTGACTTTC. It codes for CASKEGFSGANVLTF.

This chain uses TRBV28 with TRBJ1-3; D uncertain. Between the trimmed V and J ends, which lost 2 bases and 0 bases, there was a span of 17 bases. The V gene's germline CDR1 is MDHEN and CDR2 SYDVKM. The CDR3 consists of 18 residues. The CDR3 here is CASSLRPPRRNSGNTIYF. As DNA, the CDR3 is TGTGCCAGCAGTTTAAGGCCCCCCCGCAGGAACTCTGGAAACACCATATATTTT.

The V gene is TRBV7-9, the J gene TRBJ2-3, with 8 bases aligning to TRBD2. CDR1 is SEHNR, CDR2 FQNEAQ, per germline (reference sequence). The CDR3 is 14 amino acids. V trimming: 4 bases; J trimming: 2 bases; junction bases outside the gene matches: 2. CDR3 sequence (DNA): TGTGCCAGCAGCTCGACTAGCGCCACAGATACGCAGTATTTT. As protein: CASSSTSATDTQYF.

The chain recombines TRBV2 with TRBJ2-7; weak D call: TRBD2 (6 bases). The germline gives CDR1 SNHLY, CDR2 FYNNEI. The CDR3 is made up of 13 amino acids. V was cut by 4 bases and J by 3 bases, with 10 bases left in between. This CDR3 reads CASSVGGIYEQYF. The CDR3, as DNA: TGTGCCAGCAGTGTAGGAGGGATCTACGAGCAGTACTTC.

This clonotype has only a few counts. V usage is TRBV7-2 and J usage is TRBJ2-1; tentative D call: TRBD1 (7 bases). V was cut by 1 base and J by 7 bases, with 20 bases left in between. CDR1 and CDR2 (germline): SGHTA, FQGNSA. The CDR3 runs to 17 residues. For the CDR3, the DNA is TGTGCCAGCAGCTTAGTGGGGGGACAGTCCCTTAGGAATGAGCAGTTCTTC. Its protein product is CASSLVGGQSLRNEQFF.

The chain uses TRBV28 and TRBJ2-5; no clear D gene. With 3 bases removed from V and 1 base from J, the gap between germline ends came to 9 bases. The CDR3 has 14 amino acids. Germline V lookup: CDR1 MDHEN, CDR2 SYDVKM. Written as DNA, the CDR3 is TGTGCCAGCAGTTTGCAAGTCTTCCAAGAGACCCAGTACTTC. It translates to CASSLQVFQETQYF.

Only a few counts were recorded for this clonotype. The chain carries TRBV12-3 or TRBV12-4 and TRBJ2-1; 8 bases agree with TRBD2. The CDR3 has 20 amino acids. J lost 2 bases, V lost 0 bases, and 15 bases had no gene match. This CDR3 is CASSLALGASGPGAYNEQFF. Here the CDR3 DNA reads TGTGCCAGCAGTTTAGCCCTAGGGGCTAGCGGGCCTGGGGCCTACAATGAGCAGTTCTTC.

This clonotype was detected only a few times. The junction does not match germline at one end; this may be a read error. This chain links TRBV6-1 with TRBJ1-1; no clear D. CDR1 is MNHNS and CDR2 is SASEGT in the germline V gene. This CDR3 contains 15 residues. In nucleotides, the CDR3 is TGTGCCAGCAGAGAAGGCCCTAATACCTTCACTGAAGCTTTCTTT. This encodes CASREGPNTFTEAFF.

This rearrangement joins TRBV28 to TRBJ1-6; 7 bases align to TRBD1. Germline CDR1 reads MDHEN; CDR2 reads SYDVKM. The CDR3 spans 16 residues. With V trimmed by 6 bases and J by 7 bases, 12 bases remained unmatched. The CDR3 sequence: CASSASGRGGNSPLHF. The CDR3 coding sequence is TGTGCCAGCAGCGCCTCGGGCAGGGGGGGAAATTCACCCCTCCACTTT.

The V call is TRBV28, the J call TRBJ2-7, with TRBD1 identical over 7 bases. From germline, CDR1 is MDHEN and CDR2 SYDVKM. The CDR3 runs 15 residues. J gave up 5 bases and V 5 bases, and 12 bases lay outside the gene matches. CDR3: CASSLRRGRGNEQYF. The CDR3 DNA sequence: TGTGCCAGCAGTCTCCGAAGGGGGCGCGGAAACGAGCAGTACTTC.

The V call is TRBV19, the J call TRBJ2-6, with a tentative D call TRBD2 (7 bases). Germline V gives CDR1 LNHDA, CDR2 SQIVND (reference sequence). The V end lost 7 bases, the J end lost 2 bases, and 15 bases lay between the germline ends. This CDR3 spans 16 amino acids. As DNA, the CDR3 is TGTGCCAGTATCGGGGGGCACCCTCCTGGGGCCAACGTCCTGACTTTC. Translated, it gives CASIGGHPPGANVLTF.

The chain employs TRBV4-1 and TRBJ1-2; D not resolved. The CDR3 spans 15 residues. Deletions cut 1 base from V and 4 bases from J, with 13 bases between. Per the germline V gene, CDR1 is MGHRA and CDR2 is YSYEKL. CDR3 DNA sequence: TGCGCCAGCAGCCAAGCGTCTGACCCTGCCTATGGCTACACCTTC. It encodes CASSQASDPAYGYTF.

This clonotype occurred a few times. The chain recombines TRBV14 with TRBJ1-2, with a weak D call TRBD1 (5 bases). V was pared by 3 bases and J by 14 bases, with 19 bases between. The CDR3 extends over 13 amino acids. Germline CDR1 is SGHDN and CDR2 is FVKESK. CDR3 coding DNA: TGTGCCAGCAGCCAGGCCGGGACCGCCTGGGGAACCTTC. Its protein is CASSQAGTAWGTF.

The chain recombines TRBV6-6 with TRBJ2-7, with D perhaps matching TRBD2 (5 bases). Germline-derived CDR1 and CDR2 are MNHNY and SVGAGI (reference sequence). V was trimmed by 0 bases and J by 9 bases, leaving 6 bases between them. The CDR3 is 11 residues long. CDR3 sequence: CASSYSEVQYF. CDR3 nucleotides: TGTGCCAGCAGTTACTCGGAGGTGCAGTACTTC.

J is TRBJ1-1 and V is TRBV4-1, with TRBD1 matching over 7 bases. This CDR3 has 13 amino acids. Germline V gives CDR1 MGHRA, CDR2 YSYEKL. After removal of 2 bases from V and 5 bases from J, the junction contained 2 bases not matched to a gene. The DNA of the CDR3 is TGCGCCAGCAGCCAACCCAGGGGGACTGAAGCTTTCTTT. Protein product: CASSQPRGTEAFF.

The V and J genes are TRBV7-3 and TRBJ1-6; maybe TRBD1 (6 bases). The V end lost 5 bases, the J end lost 9 bases, and 14 bases lay between the germline ends. The CDR3 spans 14 residues. CDR1 is SGHTA and CDR2 is FQGTGA in the germline V gene. DNA for the CDR3: TGTGCCAGCAGCCCAGGGGTTATAGGTTCACCCCTCCACTTT. The encoded protein is CASSPGVIGSPLHF.

The chain has TRBV12-3 or TRBV12-4 and TRBJ1-3; possibly TRBD1 for D (6 bases). The length of the CDR3 is 16 residues. The V end was cut by 3 bases, the J end by 4 bases, with 16 bases between. This chain's CDR3 is CASSFERGMKGNTIYF. The CDR3 region has the DNA TGTGCCAGCAGTTTCGAAAGGGGGATGAAAGGAAACACCATATATTTT.

The J gene is TRBJ2-3, the V gene TRBV10-3; TRBD2 might be the D (6 bases). CDR3 length: 15 amino acids. Germline CDR1 ENHRY, CDR2 SYGVKD. Trimming took 4 bases from V and 6 from J, leaving 17 bases between them. The CDR3 reads CAISALAEGKDTQYF. The CDR3, as DNA: TGTGCCATCAGTGCTTTAGCGGAGGGAAAGGATACGCAGTATTTT.

The chain links TRBV7-3 to TRBJ2-7; tentatively, D is TRBD1 or TRBD2 (5 bases each). Germline loops: CDR1 SGHTA, CDR2 FQGTGA. Trimming shortened V by 5 bases and J by 3 bases, and 11 bases separated the two germline ends. The CDR3 runs to 13 residues. CDR3 region: CASSGTVHYEQYF. CDR3 sequence (DNA): TGTGCCAGCAGCGGGACGGTTCACTACGAGCAGTACTTC.

The sample holds a few counts of this clonotype. This chain uses TRBV19 with TRBJ1-4; D is unresolved. The V gene's germline CDR1 is LNHDA and CDR2 SQIVND (reference sequence). V gave up 5 bases and J gave up 0 bases, with 1 base separating them. This CDR3 contains 12 residues. CDR3: CASSATNEKLFF. The CDR3 DNA sequence: TGTGCCAGTAGTGCAACTAATGAAAAACTGTTTTTT. Full variable domain (rest looked up from reference TRBV19 and TRBJ1-4): DGGITQSPKYLFRKEGQNVTLSCEQNLNHDAMYWYRQDPGQGLRLIYYSQIVNDFQKGDIAEGYSVSREKKESFPLTVTSAQKNPTAFYLCASSATNEKLFFGSGTQLSVL.

The chain has TRBV20-1 and TRBJ2-5; D is possibly TRBD2 (6 bases). This CDR3 region has 19 residues. V was trimmed by 0 bases and J by 0 bases, leaving 23 bases between them. Germline V gene lookup returns CDR1 DFQATT and CDR2 SNEGSKA (reference sequence). In nucleotides, the CDR3 is TGCAGTGCTAGAGACCCTGTTACCCTCCCCTCTAGCGACCAAGAGACCCAGTACTTC. Its translation: CSARDPVTLPSSDQETQYF.